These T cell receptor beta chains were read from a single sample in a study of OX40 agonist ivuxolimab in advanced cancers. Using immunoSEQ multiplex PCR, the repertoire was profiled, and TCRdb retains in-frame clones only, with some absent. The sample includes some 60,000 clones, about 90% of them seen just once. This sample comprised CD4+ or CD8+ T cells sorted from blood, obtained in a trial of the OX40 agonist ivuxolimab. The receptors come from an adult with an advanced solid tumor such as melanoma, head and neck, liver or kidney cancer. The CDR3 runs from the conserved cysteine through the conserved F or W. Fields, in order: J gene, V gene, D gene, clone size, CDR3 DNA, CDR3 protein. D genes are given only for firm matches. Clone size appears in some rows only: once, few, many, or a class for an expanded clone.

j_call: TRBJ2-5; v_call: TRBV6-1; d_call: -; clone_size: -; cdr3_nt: TGTGCCAGCAGGGAACCCGTGGCAGGGGGGAGATCAGAGACCCAGTACTTC; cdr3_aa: CASREPVAGGRSETQYF
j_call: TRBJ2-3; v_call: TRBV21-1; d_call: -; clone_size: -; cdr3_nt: TGTGCCAGCAGCAAAATGAACTTGGGACAAGGGGGCGATGGCCACACAGATACGCAGTATTTT; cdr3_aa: CASSKMNLGQGGDGHTDTQYF
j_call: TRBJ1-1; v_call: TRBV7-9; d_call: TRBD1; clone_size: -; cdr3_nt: TGTGCCAGCAGCAAAGGGGGCATGAACACTGAAGCTTTCTTT; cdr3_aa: CASSKGGMNTEAFF
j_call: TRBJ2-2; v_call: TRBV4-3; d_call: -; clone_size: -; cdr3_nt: TGCGCCAGCAGCCAAGATAGGGTGCTGGACACCGGGGAGCTGTTTTTT; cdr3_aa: CASSQDRVLDTGELFF
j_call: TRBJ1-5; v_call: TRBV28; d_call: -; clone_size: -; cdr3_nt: TGTGCCAGCAGGAACGCGGGATCTAGCAATCAGCCCCAGCATTTT; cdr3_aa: CASRNAGSSNQPQHF
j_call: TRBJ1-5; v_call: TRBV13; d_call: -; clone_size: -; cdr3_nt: TGTGCCAGCAGCTTAACAGCGGTCAATCAGCCCCAGCATTTT; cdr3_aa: CASSLTAVNQPQHF
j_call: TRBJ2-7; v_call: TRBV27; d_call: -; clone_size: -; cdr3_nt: TGTGCCAGCAATTTCAGGGGTGGTTACGAGCAGTACTTC; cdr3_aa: CASNFRGGYEQYF
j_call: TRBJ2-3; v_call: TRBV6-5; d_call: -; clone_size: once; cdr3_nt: TGTGCCAGCAGACGGACGTCAGATACGCAGTATTTT; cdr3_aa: CASRRTSDTQYF
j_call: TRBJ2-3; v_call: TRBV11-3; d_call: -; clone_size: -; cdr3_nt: TGTGCCAGCAGCTTAGGAACAGATACGCAGTATTTT; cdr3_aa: CASSLGTDTQYF
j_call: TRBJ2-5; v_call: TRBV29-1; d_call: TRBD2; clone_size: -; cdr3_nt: TGCAGCGTTGGATATGGCGGGAGAACGGCAGAGACCCAGTACTTC; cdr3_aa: CSVGYGGRTAETQYF
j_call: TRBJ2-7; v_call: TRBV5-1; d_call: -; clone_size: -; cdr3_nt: TGCGCCAGCAGCTTCGAACCCGGGACGTACTACGAGCAGTACTTC; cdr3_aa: CASSFEPGTYYEQYF
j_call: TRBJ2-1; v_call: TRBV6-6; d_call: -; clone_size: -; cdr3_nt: TGTGCCAGCAGTTCCCCGGGACTGGGGTACAATGAGCAGTTCTTC; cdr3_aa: CASSSPGLGYNEQFF
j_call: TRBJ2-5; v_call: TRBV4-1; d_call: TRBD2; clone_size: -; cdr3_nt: TGCGCCAGCAGCCAAGAGGGACTAGCGGGAGAGGAGACCCAGTACTTC; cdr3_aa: CASSQEGLAGEETQYF
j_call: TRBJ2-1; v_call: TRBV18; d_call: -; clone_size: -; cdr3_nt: TGTGCCAGCTCACCGCTGGCGGGTGTTGGTGGTGAGCAGTTCTTC; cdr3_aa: CASSPLAGVGGEQFF
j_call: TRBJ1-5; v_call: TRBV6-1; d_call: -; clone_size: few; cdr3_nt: TGTGCCAGCAGTACCGGGACCACAAATCAGCCCCAGCATTTT; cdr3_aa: CASSTGTTNQPQHF
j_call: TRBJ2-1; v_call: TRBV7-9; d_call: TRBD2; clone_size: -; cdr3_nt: TGTGCCAGCAGCTGGACTAGCGCGAGCAATGAGCAGTTCTTC; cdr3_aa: CASSWTSASNEQFF
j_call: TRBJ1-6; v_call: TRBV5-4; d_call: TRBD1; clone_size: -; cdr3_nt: TGTGCCAGCAGCTTGGGGCAGGGGGCCCAGTCACCCCTCCACTTT; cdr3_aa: CASSLGQGAQSPLHF
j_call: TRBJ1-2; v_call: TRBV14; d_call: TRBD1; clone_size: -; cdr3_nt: TGTGCCAGCAGCCAAGATAGTGGGACAGGGGTGCGAGGCTACACCTTC; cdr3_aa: CASSQDSGTGVRGYTF
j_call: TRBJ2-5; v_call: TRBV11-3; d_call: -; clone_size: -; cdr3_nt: TGTGCCAGCAGCTTGGGTTTGGCAGCACAAGAGACCCAGTACTTC; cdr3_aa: CASSLGLAAQETQYF
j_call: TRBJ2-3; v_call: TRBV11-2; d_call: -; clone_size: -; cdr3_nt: TGTGCCAGCAGCATCTACAGGACTAGCACAGATACGCAGTATTTT; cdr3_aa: CASSIYRTSTDTQYF
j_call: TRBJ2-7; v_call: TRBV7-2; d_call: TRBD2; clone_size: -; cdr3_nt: TGTGCCAGCAGCTTAGGGACTAGCGGGAAAAGCGAGCAGTACTTC; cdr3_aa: CASSLGTSGKSEQYF
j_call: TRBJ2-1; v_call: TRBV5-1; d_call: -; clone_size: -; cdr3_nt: TGCGCCAGCAGCTTGGTGGTAGGCAATGAGCAGTTCTTC; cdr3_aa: CASSLVVGNEQFF
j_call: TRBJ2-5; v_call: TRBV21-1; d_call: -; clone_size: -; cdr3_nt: TGTGCCAGCAGCACCCCTCAAGAGACCCAGTACTTC; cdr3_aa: CASSTPQETQYF
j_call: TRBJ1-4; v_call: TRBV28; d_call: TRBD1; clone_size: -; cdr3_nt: TGTGCCAGCGGCAGGGGGCGGAGTGAAAAACTGTTTTTT; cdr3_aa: CASGRGRSEKLFF
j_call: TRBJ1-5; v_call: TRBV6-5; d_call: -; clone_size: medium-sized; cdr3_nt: TGTGCCAGCAGTTACTCAGGGGTGAGCAATCAGCCCCAGCATTTT; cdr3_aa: CASSYSGVSNQPQHF
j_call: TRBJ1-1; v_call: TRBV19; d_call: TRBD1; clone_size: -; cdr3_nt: TGTGCCAGTAGTACGACAGGGGGGTTAGCCGAAGCTTTCTTT; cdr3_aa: CASSTTGGLAEAFF
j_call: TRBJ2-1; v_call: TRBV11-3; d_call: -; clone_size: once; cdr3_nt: TGTGCCAGCAGCTTAGATGGGGACTCCTACAATGAGCAGTTCTTC; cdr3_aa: CASSLDGDSYNEQFF
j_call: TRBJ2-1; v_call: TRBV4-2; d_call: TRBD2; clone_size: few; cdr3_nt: TGTGCCAGCAGCCAGTTAGCGGGAGGTTCCTACAATGAGCAGTTCTTC; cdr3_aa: CASSQLAGGSYNEQFF
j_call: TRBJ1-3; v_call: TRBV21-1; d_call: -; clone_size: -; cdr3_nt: TGTGCCAGCAGCCCTTGGGACAGCGGAAACACCATATATTTT; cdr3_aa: CASSPWDSGNTIYF
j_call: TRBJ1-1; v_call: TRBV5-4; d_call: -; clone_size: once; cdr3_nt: TGTGCCAGCAGCTTGGGTTTCCAGATGAACACTGAAGCTTTCTTT; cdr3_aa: CASSLGFQMNTEAFF
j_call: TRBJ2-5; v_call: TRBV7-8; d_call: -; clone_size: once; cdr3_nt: TGTGCCAACAGCTCCATGGAGACCCAGTACTTC; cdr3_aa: CANSSMETQYF
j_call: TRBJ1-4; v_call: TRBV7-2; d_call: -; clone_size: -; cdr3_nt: TGTGCCAGCAGCCCCCATGGGAGGGGAGATGAAAAACTGTTTTTT; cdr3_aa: CASSPHGRGDEKLFF
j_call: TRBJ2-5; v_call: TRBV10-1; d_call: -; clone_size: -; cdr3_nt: TGCGCCAGCAGTGAAGGGGAGACCCAGTACTTC; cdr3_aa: CASSEGETQYF
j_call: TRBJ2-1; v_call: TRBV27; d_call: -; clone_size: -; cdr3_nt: TGTGCCAGCCCAAACCGGGACTCCGCCTCCTACAATGAGCAGTTCTTC; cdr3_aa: CASPNRDSASYNEQFF
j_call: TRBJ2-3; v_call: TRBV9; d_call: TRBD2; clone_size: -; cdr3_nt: TGTGCCAGCAGCGTAGGATGGGTAGCGGGAGGGCCTGAGGGCACAGATACGCAGTATTTT; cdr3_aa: CASSVGWVAGGPEGTDTQYF
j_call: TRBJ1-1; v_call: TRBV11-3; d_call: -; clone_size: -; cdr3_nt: TGTGCCAGCAGCCCCCCTTTTAACGGGAACACTGAAGCTTTCTTT; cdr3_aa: CASSPPFNGNTEAFF
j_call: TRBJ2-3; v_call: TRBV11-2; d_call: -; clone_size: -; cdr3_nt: TGTGCCAGCAGCTTAGCGGGGGCGGAAGATACGCAGTATTTT; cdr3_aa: CASSLAGAEDTQYF
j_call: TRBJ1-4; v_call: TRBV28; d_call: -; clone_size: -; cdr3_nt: TGTGCCAGCAGTTTTGAGTTCGGCACTAATGAAAAACTGTTTTTT; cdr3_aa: CASSFEFGTNEKLFF
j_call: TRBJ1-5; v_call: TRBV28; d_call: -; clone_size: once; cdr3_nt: TGTGCCAGCAGTTTTCGGGGGTTGAGCAACAATCAGCCCCAGCATTTT; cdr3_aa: CASSFRGLSNNQPQHF
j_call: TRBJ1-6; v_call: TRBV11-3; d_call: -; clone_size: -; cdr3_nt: TGTGCCAGCAGCTTAGTAAGGAATTCACCCCTCCACTTT; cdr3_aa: CASSLVRNSPLHF
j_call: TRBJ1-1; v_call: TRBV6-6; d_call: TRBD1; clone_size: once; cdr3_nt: TGTGCCAGCAGGAGCGGGGACAGAGGGACTGAAGCTTTCTTT; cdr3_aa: CASRSGDRGTEAFF
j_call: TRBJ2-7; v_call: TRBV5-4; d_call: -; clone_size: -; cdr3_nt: TGTGCCAGCAGCCCCGGGAATCCAATACGGGGGCAGTACTTC; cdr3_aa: CASSPGNPIRGQYF
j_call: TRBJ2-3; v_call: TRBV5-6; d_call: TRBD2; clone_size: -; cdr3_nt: TGTGCCAGCAGCTTCCGACTAGCGGGCACAGATACGCAGTATTTT; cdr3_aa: CASSFRLAGTDTQYF
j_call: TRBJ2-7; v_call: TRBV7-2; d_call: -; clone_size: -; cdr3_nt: TGTGCCAGCAGCTTTAAGGGGGAGGGCCTTCACGAGCAGTACTTC; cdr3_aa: CASSFKGEGLHEQYF
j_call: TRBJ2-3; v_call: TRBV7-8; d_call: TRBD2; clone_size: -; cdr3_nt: TGTGCCAGCAGTCATAACCCGGGACTAGCGGGAGGGCTTGGCACAGATACGCAGTATTTT; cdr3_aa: CASSHNPGLAGGLGTDTQYF
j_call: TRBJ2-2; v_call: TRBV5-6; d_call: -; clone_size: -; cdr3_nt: TGTGCCAGCAGCCCGGTCAGGGGCACCGGGGAGCTGTTTTTT; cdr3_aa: CASSPVRGTGELFF
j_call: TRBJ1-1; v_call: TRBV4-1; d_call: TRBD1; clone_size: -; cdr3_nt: TGCGCCAGCAGCCATCCCGGACAGGGGGCCTTGAACACTGAAGCTTTCTTT; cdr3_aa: CASSHPGQGALNTEAFF
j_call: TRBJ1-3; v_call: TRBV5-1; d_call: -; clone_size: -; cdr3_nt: TGCGCCAGCAGCTTACAGGGAACGGGATCTGGAAACACCATATATTTT; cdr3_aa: CASSLQGTGSGNTIYF
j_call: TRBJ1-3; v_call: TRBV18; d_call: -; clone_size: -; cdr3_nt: TGTGCCAGCTCACCGAGAGGGGAAGGTGGAAACACCATATATTTT; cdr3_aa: CASSPRGEGGNTIYF
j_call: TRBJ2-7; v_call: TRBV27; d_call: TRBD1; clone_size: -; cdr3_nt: TGTGCCAGCAAACAGGGGGCTACCTACGAGCAGTACTTC; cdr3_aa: CASKQGATYEQYF
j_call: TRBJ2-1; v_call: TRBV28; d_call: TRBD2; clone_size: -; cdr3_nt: TGTGCCAGCAGTTCCACCCGCGGGTTGCTAGCGGGTTTAAATGAGCAGTTCTTC; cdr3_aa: CASSSTRGLLAGLNEQFF
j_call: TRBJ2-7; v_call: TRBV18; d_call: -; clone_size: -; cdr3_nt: TGTGCCAGCTCACCAGGCAGCACCAACCCCTACGAGCAGTACTTC; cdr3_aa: CASSPGSTNPYEQYF
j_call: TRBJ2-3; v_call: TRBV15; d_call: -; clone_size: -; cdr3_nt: TGTGCCACCTCGGGGGGCGGTTCAGATACGCAGTATTTT; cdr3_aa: CATSGGGSDTQYF
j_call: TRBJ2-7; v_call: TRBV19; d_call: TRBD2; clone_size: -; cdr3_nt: TGTGCCAGTAGTATAGATCGGACTAGTCTCTACGAGCAGTACTTC; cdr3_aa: CASSIDRTSLYEQYF
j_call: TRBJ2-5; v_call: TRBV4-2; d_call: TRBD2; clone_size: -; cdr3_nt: TGTGCCAGCAGCCCCGTGACTAGCGGCCAAGAGACCCAGTACTTC; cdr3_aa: CASSPVTSGQETQYF
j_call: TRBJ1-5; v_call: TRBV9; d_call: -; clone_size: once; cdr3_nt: TGTGCCAGCAGCGTGGGGAGTACTAGCAATCAGCCCCAGCATTTT; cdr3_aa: CASSVGSTSNQPQHF
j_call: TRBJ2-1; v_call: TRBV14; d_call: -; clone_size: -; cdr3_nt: TGTGCCAGCAGCCAAGACTGGGTCAAAACTTACAATGAGCAGTTCTTC; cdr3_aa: CASSQDWVKTYNEQFF
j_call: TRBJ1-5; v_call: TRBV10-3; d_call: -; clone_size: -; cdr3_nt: TGTGCCATCAGTGATCGAGATTATAGCAATCAGCCCCAGCATTTT; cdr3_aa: CAISDRDYSNQPQHF
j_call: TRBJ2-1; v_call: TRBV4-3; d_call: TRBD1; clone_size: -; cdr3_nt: TGCGCCAGCAGCCAAGAAGGACAGGGGGGGAATGAGCAGTTCTTC; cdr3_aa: CASSQEGQGGNEQFF